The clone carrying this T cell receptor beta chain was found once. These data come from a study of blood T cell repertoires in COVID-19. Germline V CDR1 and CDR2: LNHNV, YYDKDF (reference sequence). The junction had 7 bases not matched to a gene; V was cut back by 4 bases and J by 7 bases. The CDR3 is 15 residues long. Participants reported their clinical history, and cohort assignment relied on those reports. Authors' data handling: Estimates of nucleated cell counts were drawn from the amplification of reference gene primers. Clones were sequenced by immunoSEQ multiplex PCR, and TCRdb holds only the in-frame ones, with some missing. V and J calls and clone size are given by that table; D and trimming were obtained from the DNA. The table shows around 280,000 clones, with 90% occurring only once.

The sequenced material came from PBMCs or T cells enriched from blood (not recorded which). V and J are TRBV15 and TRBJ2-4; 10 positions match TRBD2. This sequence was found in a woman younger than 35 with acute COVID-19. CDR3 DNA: TGTGCCACCAGCACCTCAGAGGGACTAGCGAACATTCAGTACTTC. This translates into CATSTSEGLANIQYF.